The next 14 T cell receptor beta chains were all read from a single sample in a study of T-cell reconstitution after alpha-beta-depleted transplantation in children. Unique molecular identifiers were built into the TCRbeta library. Each CDR3 protein is one row after TCRdb ran MiXCR on the PCR reads. Here the sample spans approximately 500,000 distinct CDR3 sequences, about 11% being singletons. The starting material was PBMCs, obtained before TCRalphabeta/CD19-depleted stem cell transplant. The receptor source for this set is a child aged 2 to 10 with inherited bone marrow failure, due to receive a stem cell transplant.

This clonotype was counted at least ten times. J is TRBJ2-1 and V is TRBV29-1; TRBD2 agrees at 7 bases. This CDR3 is 16 amino acids long. J lost 6 bases, V lost 7 bases, and 18 bases had no gene match. Germline V gene sequence: CDR1 SQVTM, CDR2 ANQGSEA. Here the CDR3 reads CSGFGERGVVFNEQFF. CDR3 DNA sequence: TGCAGCGGTTTCGGTGAGCGGGGAGTTGTCTTCAATGAGCAGTTCTTC.

This clonotype showed up just once. V and J are TRBV7-6 and TRBJ2-5, with D possibly TRBD2 on 6 matching bases. Germline V gives CDR1 SGHVS, CDR2 FNYEAQ. The CDR3 is 15 residues long. Trimming shortened V by 4 bases and J by 3 bases, and 15 bases separated the two germline ends. This CDR3 is CASSYWAGGEETQYF. CDR3 coding DNA: TGTGCCAGCAGCTACTGGGCCGGGGGAGAAGAGACCCAGTACTTC.

A remark on this clonotype: A much larger clonotype is one base distant, so this may be a read error. The chain carries TRBV20-1 and TRBJ2-3; D may match TRBD1 or TRBD2 (5 bases each). Germline loops: CDR1 DFQATT, CDR2 SNEGSKA (reference sequence). There are 15 residues in the CDR3. V lost 3 bases, J lost 0 bases, and 13 bases lay in between. CDR3 DNA sequence: TGCAGTGCTAGTCTGCTAGCAGGGAGCACAGATACGCAGTATTTT. Amino acids: CSASLLAGSTDTQYF.

This clonotype has a handful of counts. DNA for the CDR3: TGTGCCAGCAGCTTGGGTAGCGAGATCTACAATGAGCAGTTCTTC. This gives the protein CASSLGSEIYNEQFF. The chain has TRBV7-8 and TRBJ2-1; D may be TRBD2 (5 bases). The CDR3 consists of 15 residues. The V end lost 3 bases, the J end lost 3 bases, and 12 bases lay between the germline ends. CDR1 is SGHVS and CDR2 is FQNEAQ in the germline V gene.

The gene calls are TRBV11-2 and TRBJ1-2; possibly TRBD1 for D (5 bases). The V gene lost 0 bases and the J gene lost 2 bases, with 13 bases spanning the gap. Germline V gene sequence: CDR1 SGHAT, CDR2 FQNNGV. The CDR3 runs to 16 residues. The CDR3 DNA sequence: TGTGCCAGCAGCTTAGATTGGGGGAAGGCAAACTATGGCTACACCTTC. The encoded protein is CASSLDWGKANYGYTF.

This clonotype was seen a handful of times. This chain joins TRBV4-3 and TRBJ2-2, with TRBD2 matching 11 bases. The CDR3 is 15 residues long. Looked up from germline, CDR1 is LGHNA and CDR2 is YSLEER. Trimming cost V 4 bases and J 5 bases; bases outside gene matches: 3. Written as DNA, the CDR3 is TGCGCCAGCAGCCCGACTAGCGGGGTGACCGGGGAGCTGTTTTTT. This encodes CASSPTSGVTGELFF.

This clonotype occurred many times. The chain is built from TRBV6-1 and TRBJ1-1; a possible D gene is TRBD1 (6 bases). CDR3 size: 13 residues. Germline V gene lookup returns CDR1 MNHNS and CDR2 SASEGT. The V and J ends lost 5 bases and 6 bases respectively, with 13 bases between them. The CDR3 reads CASSPGRGAEAFF. CDR3 nucleotides: TGTGCCAGCAGTCCTGGGAGGGGGGCTGAAGCTTTCTTT.

The CDR3 nucleotides are TGTGCCAGCAGCTTCGACAGGGGCAACTACGAGCAGTACTTC. Its translation is CASSFDRGNYEQYF. The chain joins TRBV7-9 to TRBJ2-7; 8 bases agree with TRBD1. The germline gives CDR1 SEHNR, CDR2 FQNEAQ (reference sequence). This CDR3 contains 14 residues. V shed 3 bases, J shed 3 bases, and the junction held 4 bases outside the gene matches.

This clonotype was seen many times. CDR3 protein: CASSPTGLASYEQYF. The CDR3 DNA follows: TGCGCCAGCAGCCCGACAGGCTTGGCTTCCTACGAGCAGTACTTC. This chain joins TRBV5-1 and TRBJ2-7; perhaps TRBD1 as D (6 bases). This CDR3 has 15 amino acids. Trimming pared 4 bases from V and 1 base from J, leaving 15 bases between. Germline CDR1 reads SGHRS; CDR2 reads YFSETQ.

As regards this clonotype: An end of the junction does not agree with germline; a read error may underlie this. The chain recombines TRBV20-1 with TRBJ2-6, with D possibly being TRBD1 (6 bases). Germline-derived CDR1 and CDR2 are DFQATT and SNEGSKA (reference sequence). The CDR3 consists of 16 residues. Here the CDR3 reads CSARDRLLSGANVLTF. The DNA of the CDR3 is TGCAGTGCTCGAGACAGGTTACTCTCTGGGGCCAACGTCCTGACTTTC.

This clonotype has ten or more counts. This chain joins TRBV10-3 and TRBJ2-2; D is unclear. CDR1 is ENHRY, CDR2 SYGVKD, per germline. This CDR3 spans 12 amino acids. Between the trimmed V and J ends, which lost 6 bases and 1 base, there was a span of 3 bases. DNA of the CDR3: TGTGCCATCAGGGTGAACACCGGGGAGCTGTTTTTT. This sequence encodes CAIRVNTGELFF.

Regarding this clonotype: A clone one base away is much larger, so this may be a read error. The rearrangement joins TRBV12-3 or TRBV12-4 to TRBJ2-4, with a weak D call TRBD2 (7 bases). This CDR3 spans 14 amino acids. V was pared by 7 bases and J by 7 bases, with 17 bases between. For the CDR3, the DNA is TGTGCCAGCAAGTTGATCAGGGGAGGGAACATTCAGTACTTC. It codes for CASKLIRGGNIQYF.

This clonotype has more than one count but fewer than ten. The chain joins TRBV20-1 to TRBJ2-1; D might be TRBD1 or TRBD2, each matching 6 bases. Trimming left V 5 bases short and J 9 bases short, with 20 bases between. The CDR3 length is 14 residues. Germline V gene data show CDR1 as DFQATT and CDR2 as SNEGSKA (reference sequence). The CDR3 DNA follows: TGCAGTGCTCGGCCGTGGGACGGGGGCGTTGAGCAGTTCTTC. It yields the protein CSARPWDGGVEQFF.

The sample holds many counts of this clonotype. The chain is built from TRBV15 and TRBJ2-7, with D unclear. The V gene lost 5 bases and the J gene lost 1 base, with 9 bases spanning the gap. Germline V gene data show CDR1 as LNHNV and CDR2 as YYDKDF (reference sequence). The CDR3 is 13 amino acids. The CDR3 region has the DNA TGTGCCACCAGCCCGAGCGAATCCTACGAGCAGTACTTC. Amino acids: CATSPSESYEQYF.